The 28 T cell receptor beta chains reported below all come from one sample, sequenced in a study of T cells after posttransplantation cyclophosphamide (dated by TCRdb to 2016 to 2018). The library was generated by the immunoSEQ multiplex PCR assay. This is the immuneACCESS table as TCRdb keeps it, with only in-frame sequences that have V and J called. A part of the clones is gone; compared with another copy, unresolved V genes explain less than half, and the rest is unexplained. Recorded for this sample are more than 12,000 clones; approximately 80% of them occurred a single time. Around 1.2% of the sample belongs to the ten largest clones. Sample: memory CD4+ T cells sorted from PBMCs. The receptors stem from a man over 45.

The genes are TRBV7-9 and TRBJ1-1; TRBD1 is a possible D gene (6 bases). The V end was cut by 5 bases, the J end by 9 bases, with 13 bases between. The CDR3 length is 12 residues. Germline values: CDR1 SEHNR, CDR2 FQNEAQ (reference sequence). DNA of the CDR3: TGTGCCAGCAGCCCCTCGACAGGTAAAGCTTTCTTT. It codes for CASSPSTGKAFF.

The chain carries TRBV11-2 and TRBJ1-3; unclear D gene. The CDR3 is 14 residues long. Germline CDR1 reads SGHAT; CDR2 reads FQNNGV. The V and J ends lost 2 bases and 6 bases respectively, with 11 bases between them. This CDR3 reads CASSLRGLENTIYF. The CDR3 bases are TGTGCCAGCAGCTTAAGAGGGTTGGAAAACACCATATATTTT.

The chain links TRBV7-3 to TRBJ2-5; TRBD2 might be the D (6 bases). Germline lookup yields CDR1 SGHTA and CDR2 FQGTGA. The CDR3 is 13 residues long. Trimming left V 2 bases short and J 5 bases short, with 9 bases between. The CDR3 protein is CASSLGEAETQYF. DNA for the CDR3: TGTGCCAGCAGCTTAGGGGAGGCGGAGACCCAGTACTTC.

The chain couples TRBV12-5 to TRBJ2-7; D may be TRBD1 (6 bases). The ends were cut back, 1 base at V and 7 bases at J, with 14 bases in the middle. CDR1 is LGHNT and CDR2 is FRNRAP in the germline V gene. This CDR3 is built from 14 residues. CDR3 sequence reads: CASGLENPGDEQYF. The CDR3, as DNA: TGTGCTAGTGGTTTGGAAAACCCAGGGGATGAGCAGTACTTC.

CDR3 residues: CASRRYNEQFF. The CDR3 region has the DNA TGTGCCAGCAGGCGCTACAATGAGCAGTTCTTC. The chain joins TRBV7-8 to TRBJ2-1; the D is unclear. V shed 6 bases and J shed 3 bases, with 3 bases lying between them. The CDR3 spans 11 residues. Germline CDR1 SGHVS, CDR2 FQNEAQ. The full variable domain, with the rest looked up from reference TRBV7-8 and TRBJ2-1, is GAGVSQSPRYKVAKRGQDVALRCDPISGHVSLFWYQQALGQGPEFLTYFQNEAQLDKSGLPSDRFFAERPEGSVSTLKIQRTQQEDSAVYLCASRRYNEQFFGPGTRLTVL.

The chain joins TRBV5-1 to TRBJ2-2, with D tentatively TRBD1 (6 bases). The germline CDR1 and CDR2 sequences are SGHRS and YFSETQ. The CDR3 is 13 amino acids. V lost 2 bases and J lost 5, with 7 bases in between. The CDR3 coding sequence is TGCGCCAGCAGCTTTCAGGGGACCGGGGAGCTGTTTTTT. Protein: CASSFQGTGELFF.

The J gene is TRBJ2-1, the V gene TRBV29-1; the match to TRBD1 covers 9 bases. J gave up 2 bases and V 1 base, and 6 bases lay outside the gene matches. Germline loops: CDR1 SQVTM, CDR2 ANQGSEA. The length of the CDR3 is 16 residues. CDR3 DNA: TGCAGCGTTGAAGCGGGACAGGGCTTCACCTACAATGAGCAGTTCTTC. Protein: CSVEAGQGFTYNEQFF.

The chain recombines TRBV18 with TRBJ2-7, with TRBD2 matching 10 bases. The J segment lost 5 bases and the V segment lost 3 bases, leaving 10 bases of the junction unmatched. Germline V gives CDR1 KGHSH, CDR2 LQKENI. This CDR3 spans 16 amino acids. CDR3 residues: CASSPRKREGLDEQYF. The CDR3 DNA sequence: TGTGCCAGCTCACCGCGGAAGCGGGAGGGCCTAGACGAGCAGTACTTC.

The genes are TRBV29-1 and TRBJ1-2, with D maybe TRBD1 (5 bases). The CDR3 totals 13 residues. In germline, CDR1 is SQVTM, CDR2 ANQGSEA. Trimming took 8 bases from V and 7 from J, leaving 20 bases between them. CDR3 loop: CSSGGSWVSGYTF. The CDR3 DNA is TGCAGCAGCGGGGGGAGTTGGGTTTCTGGCTACACCTTC. Complete variable domain (other parts from reference TRBV29-1 and TRBJ1-2): SAVISQKPSRDICQRGTSLTIQCQVDSQVTMMFWYRQQPGQSLTLIATANQGSEATYESGFVIDKFPISRPNLTFSTLTVSNMSPEDSSIYLCSSGGSWVSGYTFGSGTRLTVV.

This rearrangement joins TRBV7-2 to TRBJ2-1, with TRBD2 matching over 10 bases. V shed 6 bases and J 0 bases; nucleotides not matched to a gene: 5. This CDR3 comprises 16 residues. Germline V lookup: CDR1 SGHTA, CDR2 FQGNSA. DNA for the CDR3: TGTGCCAGCAGAGAGCGGGGGGGGAGCTCCTACAATGAGCAGTTCTTC. Translating gives CASRERGGSSYNEQFF.

This chain joins TRBV7-2 and TRBJ2-3; no clear D. The germline V gene encodes CDR1 SGHTA and CDR2 FQGNSA. Trimming stripped 1 base from V and 8 bases from J, with 10 bases between. This CDR3 has 13 residues. CDR3 in DNA: TGTGCCAGCAGCTTAGACCCCCTAACTACGCAGTATTTT. Translation: CASSLDPLTTQYF.

This sequence joins TRBV12-5 and TRBJ1-6, with D perhaps TRBD1 (6 bases). Germline assignment: CDR1 LGHNT and CDR2 FRNRAP. CDR3 length: 16 residues. The V end lost 1 base, the J end lost 12 bases, and 19 bases lay between the germline ends. The CDR3 nucleotides are TGTGCTAGTGGTTTGGCTGCGGACAGCGGGGTCATACCCCTCCACTTT. It yields the protein CASGLAADSGVIPLHF.

J is TRBJ2-1 and V is TRBV5-1, with 8 nucleotides matching TRBD2. This CDR3 is built from 15 residues. Trimming at V came to 0 bases and at J to 8 bases, leaving 7 bases not matched to a gene. Germline V gives CDR1 SGHRS, CDR2 YFSETQ. CDR3 nucleotides: TGCGCCAGCAGCTTGGTATTAGCGGGGAGGGATGAGCAGTTCTTC. Translating it yields CASSLVLAGRDEQFF.

The V gene is TRBV30, the J gene TRBJ2-7, with 11 bases matching TRBD2. The V gene end was trimmed by 5 bases and the J gene end by 5 bases; junction bases not matched to a gene: 8. Germline assignment: CDR1 GTSNPN and CDR2 SVGIG (reference sequence). The CDR3 contains 14 residues. The CDR3 here is CAWETSGRIHEQYF. CDR3 nucleotides: TGTGCCTGGGAAACTAGCGGGAGAATCCACGAGCAGTACTTC.

The V gene is TRBV4-3, the J gene TRBJ2-7; D unresolved. Germline V CDR1 and CDR2: LGHNA, YSLEER. The CDR3 is 14 amino acids. Trimming took off 1 base at V and 1 base at J, with 8 bases between the two ends. The DNA for the CDR3 is TGCGCCAGCAGCCAAGGTGTCCAGTCCTACGAGCAGTACTTC. Amino acids: CASSQGVQSYEQYF.

This clone was observed once. At one boundary the junction diverges from the germline segment, which might be a read error. The V gene is TRBV5-1, the J gene TRBJ2-3; TRBD1 matches at 7 bases. CDR3 length: 14 residues. Germline loops: CDR1 SGHRS, CDR2 YFSETQ. CDR3 sequence (DNA): TGCGCCGGCAGCTTGGGACAGAGCACAGATACGCAGTATTTT. Translating gives CAGSLGQSTDTQYF.

The J gene is TRBJ2-4, the V gene TRBV2, with 9 bases matching TRBD2. Germline values: CDR1 SNHLY, CDR2 FYNNEI. The CDR3 runs 14 residues. V lost 3 bases and J lost 9; bases outside the gene matches: 6. The CDR3 reads CASSDRSGRSIQYF. In nucleotides, the CDR3 is TGTGCCAGCAGTGACCGAAGCGGGAGGTCCATTCAGTACTTC.

The V gene is TRBV4-1, the J gene TRBJ2-7; TRBD2 is a possible D gene (7 bases). Per germline, CDR1 MGHRA and CDR2 YSYEKL. Trimming took 4 bases from V and 7 from J, leaving 17 bases between them. The length of the CDR3 is 14 residues. The CDR3 protein is CASSRVGGPGEQYF. CDR3 bases: TGCGCCAGCAGCCGGGTCGGGGGGCCGGGAGAGCAGTACTTC.

The CDR3, as DNA: TGCGCCAGCCGGCAAAGGCCCTTTCGTGCGGGGGGTTATAATGAGCAGTTCTTC. This codes for CASRQRPFRAGGYNEQFF. The genes are TRBV4-1 and TRBJ2-1, with 8 bases identical to TRBD2. CDR3 length: 18 amino acids. Per the germline V gene, CDR1 is MGHRA and CDR2 is YSYEKL. Losses at the gene ends were 8 bases for V and 7 bases for J; bases not matched to a gene: 22.

The rearrangement links TRBV6-5 to TRBJ1-1, with 7 positions matching TRBD1. V dropped 2 bases and J dropped 10; count of bases not matched to a gene: 10. Per germline, CDR1 MNHEY and CDR2 SVGAGI. The CDR3 runs 14 residues. Written as DNA, the CDR3 is TGTGCCAGCAGTTACGGGACAGCGGAAAGGGGAGCTTTCTTT. This translates into CASSYGTAERGAFF.

The rearrangement uses TRBV11-2 and TRBJ2-1; 9 nucleotides align to TRBD2. V shed 1 base, J shed 6 bases, and the junction held 4 bases outside the gene matches. The germline V gene has CDR1 SGHAT and CDR2 FQNNGV. The CDR3 sequence is 15 residues long. This CDR3 reads CASSLGGGRGNEQFF. The CDR3 nucleotides are TGTGCCAGCAGCTTAGGAGGCGGGAGGGGCAATGAGCAGTTCTTC.

The chain carries TRBV19 and TRBJ2-3; TRBD2 is a possible D gene (6 bases). Trimming stripped 5 bases from V and 9 bases from J, with 15 bases between. The CDR3 spans 13 residues. From germline, CDR1 is LNHDA and CDR2 SQIVND (reference sequence). The CDR3 region is CASSLRGAGTQYF. The CDR3 nucleotides are TGTGCCAGTAGTCTTAGGGGCGCGGGGACGCAGTATTTT.

The gene calls are TRBV28 and TRBJ2-5; D possibly corresponds to TRBD1 (6 bases). Gene TRBJ2-7 matches the end of the DNA better, so the J call may be wrong. The germline V gene has CDR1 MDHEN and CDR2 SYDVKM. This CDR3 is 11 amino acids long. The CDR3 region has the DNA TGTGCCAACTCCAGGGGCTACGAGCAGTACTTC. Encoded protein: CANSRGYEQYF.

The V gene is TRBV2, the J gene TRBJ1-1; D remains unclear. V was cut by 5 bases and J by 6 bases, with 19 bases left in between. The CDR3 totals 15 residues. Germline lookup yields CDR1 SNHLY and CDR2 FYNNEI. The DNA of the CDR3 is TGTGCCAGCAGTTGGAAGAGCGCTACGGGGTCTGAAGCTTTCTTT. This sequence encodes CASSWKSATGSEAFF.

The chain uses TRBV7-2 and TRBJ1-2, with D possibly matching TRBD1 (6 bases). Germline CDR1 and CDR2: SGHTA and FQGNSA. With 7 bases removed from V and 3 bases from J, the gap between germline ends came to 24 bases. This CDR3 spans 17 amino acids. CDR3 coding DNA: TGTGCCAGCACATCATCTGCTCGGGGGGCCTTATACTATGGCTACACCTTC. Protein: CASTSSARGALYYGYTF. The complete variable domain, with remaining parts taken from reference TRBV7-2 and TRBJ1-2, reads GAGVSQSPSNKVTEKGKDVELRCDPISGHTALYWYRQSLGQGLEFLIYFQGNSAPDKSGLPSDRFSAERTGGSVSTLTIQRTQQEDSAVYLCASTSSARGALYYGYTFGSGTRLTVV.

The chain uses TRBV6-6 and TRBJ2-2; 9 nucleotides align to TRBD2. This CDR3 has 15 amino acids. V shed 2 bases and J 6 bases; nucleotides not matched to a gene: 4. Germline values: CDR1 MNHNY, CDR2 SVGAGI (reference sequence). CDR3 DNA: TGTGCCAGCAGTTACGGCGGGAGGGCCGCCGGGGAGCTGTTTTTT. Residues: CASSYGGRAAGELFF.

This clone is judged medium-sized. The V gene is TRBV10-3, the J gene TRBJ1-3; no clear D. CDR1 and CDR2 from the germline V gene are ENHRY and SYGVKD. The CDR3 contains 11 residues. Trimming pared 11 bases from V and 4 bases from J, leaving 9 bases between. CDR3 amino acids: CAAGGGNTIYF. CDR3 sequence (DNA): TGTGCCGCCGGAGGGGGAAACACCATATATTTT.

This clone was detected once. V is TRBV19 and J is TRBJ1-6, with TRBD1 as a possible D gene (5 bases). The CDR3 is 15 residues long. Trimming left V 3 bases short and J 6 bases short, with 12 bases between. CDR1 is LNHDA, CDR2 SQIVND, per germline (reference sequence). CDR3 loop: CASSINGDFNSPLHF. The DNA for the CDR3 is TGTGCCAGTAGTATCAATGGGGACTTTAATTCACCCCTCCACTTT.